One T cell receptor beta chain is described in this entry. Its antigen is not known. Building the TCR beta libraries relied on iRepertoire HTBI primers, and CDR3 regions underwent Arm-PCR. One entry per CDR3 protein results from TCRdb running MiXCR on the multiplex PCR reads. Of about 460,000 distinct CDR3 sequences detected, 12% to 15% appear once; the ten largest clones hold more than 15%. These data belong to a study of regulatory T cells in long-lasting Graves disease. Study-level results: TCR diversity in persistent Graves' patients was below that of newly diagnosed ones. A reduction in accuracy may have resulted from the small sample size.

The sample's time point: newly diagnosed GD, antithyroid drugs for less than 3 months. Making the TCR library involved RNA that had been extracted from PBMCs. CDR1 SGHVS and CDR2 FQNEAQ come from the germline V gene. The CDR3 has 13 residues. Germline trimming cut 6 bases from V and 12 bases from J; bases unmatched to any gene: 9. These same data were also listed under a study on T cells in Graves' hyperthyroidism and ophthalmopathy. That paper states: RT-PCR in the first round (using the HTBI primer set) targeted the TCR CDR3.

The receptor was derived from a woman between 50 and 59 years old with Graves disease. The sample in question was peripheral blood mononuclear cells (PBMCs), obtained at new diagnosis, from a patient treated with antithyroid drugs. The chain uses TRBV7-8 and TRBJ1-1, with TRBD1 matching over 11 bases. The CDR3 DNA reads as TGTGCCAGCAGAGGAACCGGGACAGGGGGTTCTTTCTTT. It yields the protein CASRGTGTGGSFF.